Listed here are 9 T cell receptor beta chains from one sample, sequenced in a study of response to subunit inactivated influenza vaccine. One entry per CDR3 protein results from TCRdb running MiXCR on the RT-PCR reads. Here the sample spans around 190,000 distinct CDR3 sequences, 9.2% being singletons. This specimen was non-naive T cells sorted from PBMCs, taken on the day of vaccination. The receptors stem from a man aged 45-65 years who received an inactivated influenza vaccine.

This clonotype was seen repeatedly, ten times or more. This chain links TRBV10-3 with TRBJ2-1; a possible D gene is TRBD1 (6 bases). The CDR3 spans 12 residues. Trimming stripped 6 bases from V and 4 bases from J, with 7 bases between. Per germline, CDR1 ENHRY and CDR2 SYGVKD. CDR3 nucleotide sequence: TGTGCCATCAGCGGACAGTACAATGAGCAGTTCTTC. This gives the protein CAISGQYNEQFF.

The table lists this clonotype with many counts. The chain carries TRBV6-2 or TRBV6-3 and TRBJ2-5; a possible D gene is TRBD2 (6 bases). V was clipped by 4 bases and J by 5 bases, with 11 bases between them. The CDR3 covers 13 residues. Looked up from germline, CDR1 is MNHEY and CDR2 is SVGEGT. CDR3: CASSWDWPETQYF. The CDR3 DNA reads TGTGCCAGCAGTTGGGACTGGCCGGAGACCCAGTACTTC.

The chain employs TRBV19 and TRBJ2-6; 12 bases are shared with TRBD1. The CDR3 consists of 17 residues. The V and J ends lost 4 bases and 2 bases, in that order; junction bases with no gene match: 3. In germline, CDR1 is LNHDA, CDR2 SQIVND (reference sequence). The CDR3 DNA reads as TGTGCCAGTAGTACGGGACAGGGGGCGGCTGGGGCCAACGTCCTGACTTTC. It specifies CASSTGQGAAGANVLTF.

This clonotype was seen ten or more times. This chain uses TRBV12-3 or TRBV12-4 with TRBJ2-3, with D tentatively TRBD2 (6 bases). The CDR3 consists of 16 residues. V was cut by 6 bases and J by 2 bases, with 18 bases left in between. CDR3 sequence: CASSGTGAGPTDTQYF. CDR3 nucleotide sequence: TGTGCCAGCAGCGGGACTGGGGCGGGCCCCACAGATACGCAGTATTTT.

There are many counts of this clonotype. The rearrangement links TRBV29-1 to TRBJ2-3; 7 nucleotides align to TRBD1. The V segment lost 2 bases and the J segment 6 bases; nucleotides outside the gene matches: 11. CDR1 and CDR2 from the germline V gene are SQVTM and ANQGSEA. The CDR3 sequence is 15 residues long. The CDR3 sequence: CSVERTGDKGDTQYF. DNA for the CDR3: TGCAGCGTTGAACGAACAGGGGACAAGGGCGATACGCAGTATTTT.

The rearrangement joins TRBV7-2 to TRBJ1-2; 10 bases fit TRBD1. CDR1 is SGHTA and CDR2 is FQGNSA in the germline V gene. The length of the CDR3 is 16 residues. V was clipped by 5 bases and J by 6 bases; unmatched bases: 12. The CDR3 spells CASSLDRGRRKNGYTF. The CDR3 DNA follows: TGTGCCAGCAGCCTCGACAGGGGGCGCCGTAAAAATGGCTACACCTTC.

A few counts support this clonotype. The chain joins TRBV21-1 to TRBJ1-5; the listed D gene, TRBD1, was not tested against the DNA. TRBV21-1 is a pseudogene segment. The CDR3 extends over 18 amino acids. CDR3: CASSKALRPRTGARWVHF. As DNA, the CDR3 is TGTGCCAGCAGCAAAGCGCTACGACCAAGGACAGGGGCGAGATGGGTGCATTTT.

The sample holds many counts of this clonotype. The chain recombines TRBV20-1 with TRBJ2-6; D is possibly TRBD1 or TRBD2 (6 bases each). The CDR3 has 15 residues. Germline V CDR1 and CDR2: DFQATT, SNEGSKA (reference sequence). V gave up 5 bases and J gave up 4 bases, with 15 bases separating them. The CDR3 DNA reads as TGCAGTGCTCAAGTAGGGGGGTCAGGGGCCAACGTCCTGACTTTC. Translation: CSAQVGGSGANVLTF.

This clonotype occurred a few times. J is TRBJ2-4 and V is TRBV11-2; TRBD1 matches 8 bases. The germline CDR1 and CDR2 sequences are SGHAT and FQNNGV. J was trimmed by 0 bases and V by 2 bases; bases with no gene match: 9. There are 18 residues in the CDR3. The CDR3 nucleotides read TGTGCCAGCAGCTTATCTTTGGACAGGGACTTAGCCAAAAACATTCAGTACTTC. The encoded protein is CASSLSLDRDLAKNIQYF. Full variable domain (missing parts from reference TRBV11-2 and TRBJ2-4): EAGVAQSPRYKIIEKRQSVAFWCNPISGHATLYWYQQILGQGPKLLIQFQNNGVVDDSQLPKDRFSAERLKGVDSTLKIQPAKLEDSAVYLCASSLSLDRDLAKNIQYFGAGTRLSVL.